The 24 T cell receptor beta chains below come from one sample, sequenced in a study of blood T cell repertoires in COVID-19. The assay was immunoSEQ multiplex PCR, and TCRdb's table has in-frame clones only and misses some. The sample consists of roughly 230,000 clones, about nine tenths of them appearing once. The sample consisted of peripheral blood. The source of these receptors is a man between 65 and 85 years old with acute or convalescent COVID-19.

This clone came up once. One junction end disagrees with the germline gene, perhaps due to a read error. CDR3 in DNA: TGTGCCAGCACCGGGACAAACTCTGGCTACACCTTC. Its translation is CASTGTNSGYTF. This chain uses TRBV25-1 with TRBJ1-2; possibly TRBD1 for D (6 bases). Germline V gives CDR1 MGHDK, CDR2 SYGVNS. The CDR3 spans 12 residues.

The rearrangement uses TRBV21-1 and TRBJ2-1; no DNA check was done on the table's D call, TRBD2. TRBV21-1 is tagged as a pseudogene. This CDR3 is 15 amino acids long. The CDR3 DNA is TGTGCCAGCAGCAAAGGCGTCCCGCTTGGCAATGAGCAGTTCTTC. Its translation is CASSKGVPLGNEQFF.

V and J are TRBV3-1 (or the pseudogene TRBV3-2) and TRBJ1-5; a weak D match, TRBD1 (6 bases). The CDR3 has 15 amino acids. Trimming stripped 5 bases from V and 11 bases from J, with 22 bases between. CDR1 is LGHDT, CDR2 YNNKEL, per germline (reference sequence). This chain's CDR3 is CASSYGQTLMRAQHF. The CDR3 nucleotides read TGTGCCAGCAGCTACGGACAGACTTTAATGAGAGCCCAGCATTTT.

The chain is built from TRBV27 and TRBJ2-7, with 7 bases lining up with TRBD1. Germline V gene sequence: CDR1 MNHEY, CDR2 SMNVEV (reference sequence). The V and J ends lost 0 bases and 2 bases, in that order; junction bases with no gene match: 10. The CDR3 length is 17 residues. The CDR3 loop reads CASSLSGIGTAPYEQYF. CDR3 in DNA: TGTGCCAGCAGTTTATCAGGAATCGGGACAGCTCCCTACGAGCAGTACTTC.

The rearrangement joins TRBV5-1 to TRBJ2-1; 10 bases agree with TRBD2. Trimming took 0 bases from V and 6 from J; bases not matched to a gene: 6. Germline assignment: CDR1 SGHRS and CDR2 YFSETQ. This CDR3 is built from 16 residues. The CDR3 protein is CASSLAPSGSVNEQFF. DNA for the CDR3: TGCGCCAGCAGCTTGGCCCCTAGCGGGAGTGTCAATGAGCAGTTCTTC.

About this clone: Sequence at one end of the junction differs from germline and may be a read error. The J gene is TRBJ2-1, the V gene TRBV5-1; TRBD2 aligns across 8 bases. CDR1 SGHRS and CDR2 YFSETQ come from the germline V gene. The CDR3 spans 15 residues. CDR3 sequence reads: CASSLDTSGYDEQFF. In DNA form, the CDR3 reads TGCGCCAGCAGCTTGGATACTAGCGGCTACGATGAGCAGTTCTTC.

This clone was picked up one time. The V call is TRBV4-1, the J call TRBJ1-5; D unclear. Trimming cost V 3 bases and J 0 bases, with 6 bases left between them. The CDR3 contains 14 residues. CDR1 and CDR2 from the germline V gene are MGHRA and YSYEKL. CDR3 in DNA: TGCGCCAGCAGCCAGACACCTAGCAATCAGCCCCAGCATTTT. This gives the protein CASSQTPSNQPQHF.

The V gene is TRBV5-6, the J gene TRBJ2-7; no clear D gene. Germline CDR1 reads SGHDT; CDR2 reads YYEEEE. V lost 0 bases to trimming and J lost 6 bases, with 7 bases between them. The CDR3 is made up of 12 amino acids. The CDR3 is CASSLVSFEQYF. The DNA of the CDR3 is TGTGCCAGCAGCTTGGTAAGCTTCGAGCAGTACTTC.

The rearrangement uses TRBV18 and TRBJ2-2, with D possibly being TRBD2 (6 bases). The length of the CDR3 is 16 residues. Per germline, CDR1 KGHSH and CDR2 LQKENI. V gave up 1 base and J gave up 0 bases, with 9 bases separating them. CDR3 DNA: TGTGCCAGCTCACCACTTGGGACTGCGAACACCGGGGAGCTGTTTTTT. This translates into CASSPLGTANTGELFF.

The chain recombines TRBV5-6 with TRBJ2-5; no clear D gene. With 3 bases removed from V and 3 bases from J, the gap between germline ends came to 9 bases. Germline V CDR1 and CDR2: SGHDT, YYEEEE. The CDR3 length is 13 residues. The CDR3 DNA follows: TGTGCCAGCAGCTCGTCTGCGGAAGAGACCCAGTACTTC. Encoded protein: CASSSSAEETQYF.

This clone was seen a single time. This chain joins TRBV5-1 and TRBJ1-1; TRBD1 might be the D (6 bases). Between the trimmed V and J ends, which lost 6 bases and 1 base, there was a span of 13 bases. The CDR3 is made up of 14 amino acids. The germline CDR1 and CDR2 sequences are SGHRS and YFSETQ. The CDR3 protein is CASKPGTPNTEAFF. The CDR3 DNA is TGCGCCAGCAAACCCGGGACACCGAACACTGAAGCTTTCTTT.

The genes are TRBV7-2 and TRBJ2-3, with TRBD2 as a possible D gene (6 bases). V lost 5 bases to trimming and J lost 6 bases, with 15 bases between them. The germline V gene encodes CDR1 SGHTA and CDR2 FQGNSA. The length of the CDR3 is 14 residues. The CDR3 spells CASSPRDWRDTQYF. CDR3 bases: TGTGCCAGCAGCCCCCGGGACTGGAGGGATACGCAGTATTTT.

The V gene is TRBV7-6, the J gene TRBJ1-1; maybe TRBD1 (6 bases). V lost 3 bases, J lost 3 bases, and 20 bases lay in between. Germline CDR1 reads SGHVS; CDR2 reads FNYEAQ. The length of the CDR3 is 17 residues. The chain's CDR3 is CASSFRLRGSSDTEAFF. CDR3 nucleotides: TGTGCCAGCAGCTTCAGACTCAGGGGCTCTTCTGACACTGAAGCTTTCTTT.

The chain joins TRBV6-6 to TRBJ1-2; possibly TRBD1 for D (6 bases). This CDR3 has 17 residues. Germline CDR1 MNHNY, CDR2 SVGAGI (reference sequence). V shed 5 bases and J shed 2 bases, with 21 bases lying between them. The CDR3 spells CASSPQPLVQGNYGYTF. The CDR3 nucleotides read TGTGCCAGCAGTCCACAACCTCTCGTCCAGGGGAACTATGGCTACACCTTC.

The rearrangement links TRBV6-5 to TRBJ2-1; the D is unclear. V was shortened by 7 bases and J by 5 bases, with 12 bases between the two germline ends. Germline V lookup: CDR1 MNHEY, CDR2 SVGAGI. This CDR3 is built from 13 residues. The CDR3 sequence is CASMRRDHNEQFF. The CDR3 coding sequence is TGTGCCAGCATGAGGCGAGACCACAATGAGCAGTTCTTC.

The chain links TRBV5-1 to TRBJ2-7, with TRBD2 as a possible D gene (5 bases). With 3 bases removed from V and 4 bases from J, the gap between germline ends came to 11 bases. This CDR3 comprises 13 residues. Germline CDR1 and CDR2: SGHRS and YFSETQ. For the CDR3, the DNA is TGCGCCAGCAGCTCTCCGGGAAAGTACGAGCAGTACTTC. Translation gives CASSSPGKYEQYF.

The chain links TRBV29-1 to TRBJ1-1; D remains unclear. Germline V lookup: CDR1 SQVTM, CDR2 ANQGSEA. The length of the CDR3 is 15 residues. The ends were cut back, 7 bases at V and 5 bases at J, with 23 bases in the middle. The CDR3 DNA reads TGCAGCGCCGATCGGGGAGGGCATAGTATAACTGAAGCTTTCTTT. Its protein is CSADRGGHSITEAFF.

This clone turned up a few times. The rearrangement joins TRBV25-1 to TRBJ2-1; 8 bases fit TRBD2. The V gene's germline CDR1 is MGHDK and CDR2 SYGVNS. This CDR3 region has 16 residues. The V segment lost 4 bases and the J segment 0 bases; nucleotides outside the gene matches: 5. The CDR3 loop is CASSGLLAVSYNEQFF. CDR3 sequence (DNA): TGTGCCAGCAGTGGGTTACTAGCGGTCTCCTACAATGAGCAGTTCTTC.

V usage is TRBV6-5 and J usage is TRBJ2-3; 7 bases match TRBD2. The ends lost 5 bases at V and 4 bases at J; junction bases unmatched: 9. This CDR3 spans 15 amino acids. Germline lookup yields CDR1 MNHEY and CDR2 SVGAGI. The CDR3: CASSPIGGSADTQYF. CDR3 DNA: TGTGCCAGCAGTCCAATCGGCGGGAGTGCAGATACGCAGTATTTT.

The rearrangement joins TRBV19 to TRBJ1-4, with TRBD1 identical over 8 bases. Germline V lookup: CDR1 LNHDA, CDR2 SQIVND (reference sequence). Trimming cost V 7 bases and J 2 bases; bases outside gene matches: 6. The CDR3 loop spans 15 amino acids. In DNA, the CDR3 is TGTGCCAGTAATGCAGGGGGCTATACTAATGAAAAACTGTTTTTT. Amino acids: CASNAGGYTNEKLFF.

The J gene is TRBJ2-5, the V gene TRBV2, with TRBD2 matching over 7 bases. Germline CDR1 SNHLY, CDR2 FYNNEI. The CDR3 consists of 15 residues. After removal of 7 bases from V and 2 bases from J, the junction contained 10 bases not matched to a gene. The CDR3 sequence: CASTPTGRLQETQYF. The CDR3 DNA reads as TGTGCCAGCACTCCCACCGGGAGGTTGCAAGAGACCCAGTACTTC.

The chain is built from TRBV3-1 (or the pseudogene TRBV3-2) and TRBJ2-1; possible D gene TRBD2, 6 bases. Germline CDR1 LGHDT, CDR2 YNNKEL (reference sequence). The V and J ends lost 0 bases and 4 bases respectively, with 10 bases between them. This CDR3 is built from 15 residues. CDR3 bases: TGTGCCAGCAGCCAAGAGGGGGGAATTTACAATGAGCAGTTCTTC. As protein: CASSQEGGIYNEQFF.

The chain recombines TRBV30 with TRBJ1-1; tentatively, D is TRBD1 (5 bases). Germline-derived CDR1 and CDR2 are GTSNPN and SVGIG (reference sequence). The CDR3 loop spans 9 amino acids. Between the trimmed V and J ends, which lost 4 bases and 11 bases, there was a span of 8 bases. This chain's CDR3 is CAWTPGAFF. In nucleotides, the CDR3 is TGTGCCTGGACCCCAGGGGCTTTCTTT.

The genes are TRBV28 and TRBJ1-3; D call uncertain. CDR3 length: 14 amino acids. The V gene lost 2 bases and the J gene lost 0 bases, with 5 bases spanning the gap. Germline V gene data show CDR1 as MDHEN and CDR2 as SYDVKM. The CDR3 nucleotides read TGTGCCAGCAGTTTAAGGAGCTCTGGAAACACCATATATTTT. Translation: CASSLRSSGNTIYF. Full variable domain (rest looked up from reference TRBV28 and TRBJ1-3): DVKVTQSSRYLVKRTGEKVFLECVQDMDHENMFWYRQDPGLGLRLIYFSYDVKMKEKGDIPEGYSVSREKKERFSLILESASTNQTSMYLCASSLRSSGNTIYFGEGSWLTVV.